This T cell receptor beta chain was recorded in a study of CD8 T cells in ankylosing spondylitis. Overall study results and limits: Prior literature has documented some motif variants in synovial fluid and blood from reactive arthritis. Disease-linked clones reportedly showed significant enrichment in matched ankylosing spondylitis synovial fluid. A motif in TCR beta, a set of under ten highly homologous variants, appeared characteristic of ankylosing spondylitis blood.

The germline gives CDR1 GTSNPN, CDR2 SVGIG (reference sequence). The ends were cut back, 2 bases at V and 3 bases at J, with 8 bases in the middle. The length of the CDR3 is 12 residues. Libraries of TCR beta came from quantitative 5'-RACE with molecular barcodes. One entry per CDR3 protein, called by TCRdb with MiXCR from the 5' RACE reads. The table has 150,000 to 200,000 distinct CDR3 sequences, around 17% seen once. Regarding this clonotype: Its antigen is unidentified.

The chain combines TRBV30 with TRBJ2-7; no definite D call. The receptor was derived from a male donor with ankylosing spondylitis or in good health (not recorded which). The sequenced sample consisted of blood, either unsorted or a sorted T cell fraction (not recorded which). CDR3 protein: CAWSTRRYEQYF. The DNA of the CDR3 is TGTGCCTGGAGTACCAGACGCTACGAGCAGTACTTC.